The clone carrying this T cell receptor beta chain was observed a few times. These data originate in a study of blood T cells in healthy people across ages. V was pared by 0 bases and J by 0 bases, with 12 bases between. The CDR3 covers 15 residues. Germline V lookup: CDR1 DFQATT, CDR2 SNEGSKA (reference sequence). The use of a sample-barcoded 5' primer and a J-beta primer mix characterized a second PCR of about 7 to 12 cycles. TCRdb called the 5' RACE reads again in MiXCR, with one record for every CDR3 protein. The data show roughly 550,000 distinct CDR3 sequences, nearly 25% seen once. The sample also formed part of further work on T cells of mothers and their children.

The clonotype comes from a boy younger than 18 in good health. Sequencing was done on a sample of blood. This chain links TRBV20-1 with TRBJ2-7, with D unclear. CDR3 DNA: TGCAGTGCTAGAGATAGTGAGCTCGTCTCCTACGAGCAGTACTTC. Translated, it gives CSARDSELVSYEQYF.